The T cell receptor beta chain under discussion was sequenced for a study of blood T cell repertoires in COVID-19. Background on the study: The origin of the acute and convalescent COVID-19 samples was the United States, Italy and Spain.

Seattle participants joined during active infection and were tracked over time. The germline V gene encodes CDR1 SEHNR and CDR2 FQNEAQ (reference sequence). This CDR3 has 13 amino acids. V lost 0 bases to trimming and J lost 5 bases, with 8 bases between them. This clone was observed once. Different DNA sequences within this sample yield the same CDR3. Clones were sequenced by immunoSEQ multiplex PCR, and TCRdb holds only the in-frame ones, with some missing. The data show 220,000 or so clones, with about 88% seen just once and around 9.6% held by the top ten. The sequenced material came from peripheral blood. The rearrangement uses TRBV7-9 and TRBJ2-7; D is possibly TRBD2 (6 bases). The clonotype comes from a woman aged 50 to 60 with COVID-19, enrolled during active disease. CDR3 region: CASSLAGGNEQYF. CDR3 DNA sequence: TGTGCCAGCAGCTTAGCGGGGGGAAACGAGCAGTACTTC.